The 26 T cell receptor beta chains in this list originate from one sample, sequenced in a study of T-cell memory formation after mild COVID-19. A single record per CDR3 protein comes from TCRdb applying MiXCR to the 5' RACE reads. The data show hundreds of thousands of distinct CDR3 sequences, 20% seen once. Specimen: PBMCs or a T cell subset sorted from them (not recorded which). Receptors originate from an adult woman who had mild COVID-19 (a few samples of this study predate the infection). Cell type and time point are not known.

This chain uses TRBV5-1 with TRBJ1-3, with D maybe TRBD1 (5 bases). Trimming cost V 4 bases and J 3 bases, with 20 bases left between them. The germline V gene encodes CDR1 SGHRS and CDR2 YFSETQ. CDR3 length equals 17 residues. CDR3 residues: CASSPRAEGSVGNTIYF. The CDR3 DNA reads TGCGCCAGCAGCCCTCGGGCGGAGGGGTCGGTTGGAAACACCATATATTTT.

This chain uses TRBV7-6 with TRBJ1-1; D possibly corresponds to TRBD1 (5 bases). CDR1 is SGHVS and CDR2 is FNYEAQ in the germline V gene. This CDR3 is built from 16 residues. V was trimmed by 2 bases and J by 4 bases, leaving 17 bases between them. CDR3 amino acids: CASSLSGGVRVTEAFF. CDR3 sequence (DNA): TGTGCCAGCAGCTTATCAGGAGGGGTCAGAGTCACTGAAGCTTTCTTT.

The chain couples TRBV6-5 to TRBJ2-7, with TRBD1 matching over 9 bases. The CDR3 runs to 15 residues. Trimming took 4 bases from V and 3 from J; bases not matched to a gene: 7. Germline assignment: CDR1 MNHEY and CDR2 SVGAGI. Here the CDR3 reads CASSSYRDRVYEQYF. The CDR3 DNA follows: TGTGCCAGCAGTTCCTACAGGGACAGGGTCTACGAGCAGTACTTC.

The gene calls are TRBV6-6 and TRBJ2-2; D might be TRBD1 (6 bases). V was clipped by 6 bases and J by 0 bases, with 14 bases between them. Germline lookup yields CDR1 MNHNY and CDR2 SVGAGI (reference sequence). This CDR3 is built from 16 residues. CDR3 in amino acids: CASRNAGTPNTGELFF. As DNA, the CDR3 is TGTGCCAGCAGAAACGCCGGGACACCGAACACCGGGGAGCTGTTTTTT.

This clonotype turned up a few times. The chain recombines TRBV12-3 or TRBV12-4 with TRBJ1-1, with D uncertain. This CDR3 contains 16 residues. The V end lost 5 bases, the J end lost 0 bases, and 16 bases lay between the germline ends. CDR3 DNA sequence: TGTGCCAGCAGTGGGTTCGAGGCCCGAATGAACACTGAAGCTTTCTTT. It translates to CASSGFEARMNTEAFF.

This chain uses TRBV4-1 with TRBJ2-3, with D tentatively TRBD2 (6 bases). The germline V gene encodes CDR1 MGHRA and CDR2 YSYEKL. This CDR3 spans 15 amino acids. Trimming shortened V by 0 bases and J by 3 bases, and 10 bases separated the two germline ends. This CDR3 reads CASSQEVRGTDTQYF. The DNA of the CDR3 is TGCGCCAGCAGCCAAGAGGTTCGGGGGACAGATACGCAGTATTTT.

In its sample, this clonotype was seen a few times. The chain carries TRBV9 and TRBJ2-1; 10 nucleotides match TRBD1. The length of the CDR3 is 14 residues. The J segment lost 8 bases and the V segment lost 7 bases, leaving 9 bases of the junction unmatched. Germline values: CDR1 SGDLS, CDR2 YYNGEE. The CDR3 loop is CASGGDRGYDEQFF. CDR3 sequence (DNA): TGTGCCAGCGGGGGGGACAGGGGTTACGATGAGCAGTTCTTC.

This clonotype was recorded a few times. This chain uses TRBV12-3 or TRBV12-4 with TRBJ1-5; D remains unclear. V gave up 6 bases and J gave up 3 bases, with 15 bases separating them. The CDR3 has 15 residues. The CDR3 DNA is TGTGCCAGCAGACTAGAGGGAGGTTTCAATCAGCCCCAGCATTTT. Amino acids: CASRLEGGFNQPQHF.

This clonotype was observed a handful of times. The V call is TRBV15, the J call TRBJ1-5; D uncertain. The CDR3 extends over 17 amino acids. Trimming cost V 1 base and J 0 bases, with 13 bases left between them. Germline V gene data show CDR1 as LNHNV and CDR2 as YYDKDF (reference sequence). CDR3 sequence: CATSRGFAGHSNQPQHF. In DNA, the CDR3 is TGTGCCACCAGCAGAGGGTTTGCAGGTCATAGCAATCAGCCCCAGCATTTT. Supplemented by reference TRBV15 and TRBJ1-5, the full variable domain reads DAMVIQNPRYQVTQFGKPVTLSCSQTLNHNVMYWYQQKSSQAPKLLFHYYDKDFNNEADTPDNFQSRRPNTSFCFLDIRSPGLGDTAMYLCATSRGFAGHSNQPQHFGDGTRLSIL.

This clonotype was seen only a few times. J is TRBJ2-7 and V is TRBV4-1; 7 nucleotides agree with TRBD1. CDR3 length equals 17 residues. The V and J ends lost 1 base and 4 bases, in that order; junction bases with no gene match: 13. The germline V gene encodes CDR1 MGHRA and CDR2 YSYEKL. The CDR3 DNA sequence: TGCGCCAGCAGCCAAGGGACAGGATCAGTACGATGGTACGAGCAGTACTTC. Translated: CASSQGTGSVRWYEQYF.

V usage is TRBV7-3 and J usage is TRBJ1-1, with a possible D match to TRBD1 (5 bases). The CDR3 spans 13 residues. Germline V CDR1 and CDR2: SGHTA, FQGTGA. V was cut by 2 bases and J by 4 bases, with 8 bases left in between. CDR3 in DNA: TGTGCCAGCAGCTTACAGGGTACCACTGAAGCTTTCTTT. Translation: CASSLQGTTEAFF.

The chain combines TRBV7-9 with TRBJ2-4; D might be TRBD2 (6 bases). V lost 5 bases, J lost 9 bases, and 17 bases lay in between. Germline lookup yields CDR1 SEHNR and CDR2 FQNEAQ (reference sequence). The CDR3 spans 14 residues. The CDR3 bases are TGTGCCAGCAGCCCGGGGGTCCTCGGGGGCATTCAGTACTTC. Its translation: CASSPGVLGGIQYF. The variable domain in full, with the rest retrieved from reference TRBV7-9 and TRBJ2-4, is DTGVSQNPRHKITKRGQNVTFRCDPISEHNRLYWYRQTLGQGPEFLTYFQNEAQLEKSRLLSDRFSAERPKGSFSTLEIQRTEQGDSAMYLCASSPGVLGGIQYFGAGTRLSVL.

This clonotype was picked up a small number of times. This chain links TRBV11-2 with TRBJ1-6, with D unclear. Germline CDR1 reads SGHAT; CDR2 reads FQNNGV. Trimming shortened V by 6 bases and J by 9 bases, and 12 bases separated the two germline ends. The CDR3 runs to 13 residues. In DNA form, the CDR3 reads TGTGCCAGCAGTCCCGGATTTATTTCACCCCTCCACTTT. It is translated as CASSPGFISPLHF.

This clonotype showed up just a few times. V is TRBV7-9 and J is TRBJ2-5, with 10 bases matching TRBD1. Losses at the gene ends were 5 bases for V and 4 bases for J; bases not matched to a gene: 10. The CDR3 loop spans 16 amino acids. Germline lookup yields CDR1 SEHNR and CDR2 FQNEAQ (reference sequence). The CDR3 region has the DNA TGTGCCAGCAGCACACGACAGGGGGCGACGGGAGAGACCCAGTACTTC. This gives the protein CASSTRQGATGETQYF.

The gene calls are TRBV2 and TRBJ2-1; 8 nucleotides line up with TRBD1. V was pared by 9 bases and J by 4 bases, with 5 bases of the junction left unmatched. The V gene's germline CDR1 is SNHLY and CDR2 FYNNEI. The CDR3 consists of 13 residues. The CDR3 DNA sequence: TGTGCCAGGGGGACAGGAGGTTACAATGAGCAGTTCTTC. Translation: CARGTGGYNEQFF.

There are many counts of this clonotype. The chain recombines TRBV12-3 or TRBV12-4 with TRBJ2-1, with 7 nucleotides matching TRBD2. Trimming at V came to 6 bases and at J to 2 bases, leaving 10 bases not matched to a gene. CDR3 length: 16 residues. The CDR3 protein is CASSTGYGGTYNEQFF. CDR3 bases: TGTGCCAGCAGCACAGGCTACGGGGGGACCTACAATGAGCAGTTCTTC.

This clonotype was counted between two and nine times. This rearrangement joins TRBV29-1 to TRBJ2-1; perhaps TRBD1 as D (8 bases). Deletions cut 1 base from V and 8 bases from J, with 15 bases between. The CDR3 runs to 14 residues. Germline CDR1 reads SQVTM; CDR2 reads ANQGSEA. The CDR3 nucleotides read TGCAGCGTTGAAGCCCACAGGGGGGGAGATGAGCAGTTCTTC. Its translation is CSVEAHRGGDEQFF.

This chain joins TRBV5-1 and TRBJ1-1; 7 nucleotides agree with TRBD1. The V segment lost 0 bases and the J segment 6 bases; nucleotides outside the gene matches: 8. The CDR3 length is 15 residues. Germline V CDR1 and CDR2: SGHRS, YFSETQ. As DNA, the CDR3 is TGCGCCAGCAGCTTGGACAACAGGGGCAGGGCTGAAGCTTTCTTT. This gives the protein CASSLDNRGRAEAFF.

This chain connects TRBV19 to TRBJ2-7; a weak D match, TRBD2 (7 bases). Germline V gene sequence: CDR1 LNHDA, CDR2 SQIVND (reference sequence). The germline V and J ends were trimmed by 7 bases and 1 base, with 14 bases remaining between them. The CDR3 length is 14 residues. The CDR3 protein is CASNRGGFSYEQYF. The DNA for the CDR3 is TGTGCCAGTAATAGGGGGGGGTTTTCCTACGAGCAGTACTTC.

V gene TRBV7-6 combines with J gene TRBJ2-7; the D gene is possibly TRBD1 (6 bases). V lost 4 bases and J lost 4, with 17 bases in between. The germline V gene has CDR1 SGHVS and CDR2 FNYEAQ. The CDR3 has 15 amino acids. CDR3 region: CASSSSGTGNYEQYF. DNA of the CDR3: TGTGCCAGCAGCTCCTCCGGAACAGGGAATTACGAGCAGTACTTC.

The chain couples TRBV7-9 to TRBJ1-5; D might be TRBD1 (6 bases). CDR1 SEHNR and CDR2 FQNEAQ come from the germline V gene (reference sequence). Trimming took off 7 bases at V and 6 bases at J, with 16 bases between the two ends. The CDR3 has 14 residues. CDR3 sequence reads: CASTPGDISQPQHF. The CDR3 DNA reads TGTGCCAGCACCCCAGGGGACATCAGTCAGCCCCAGCATTTT.

This clonotype was counted only a few times. The CDR3 DNA reads TGTGCCAGCAGCTTAGGGTACTATGGCTACACCTTC. It encodes CASSLGYYGYTF. This chain uses TRBV7-9 with TRBJ1-2; D gene uncertain. The V gene lost 1 base and the J gene lost 3 bases, with 3 bases spanning the gap. CDR1 is SEHNR, CDR2 FQNEAQ, per germline (reference sequence). This CDR3 has 12 residues.

This clonotype has at least ten counts. V is TRBV15 and J is TRBJ2-6; D is unresolved. The CDR3 has 17 amino acids. Deletions cut 0 bases from V and 0 bases from J, with 9 bases between. Per germline, CDR1 LNHNV and CDR2 YYDKDF (reference sequence). The CDR3 nucleotides read TGTGCCACCAGCAGAGAGGGTATGGGCTCTGGGGCCAACGTCCTGACTTTC. Translation gives CATSREGMGSGANVLTF. The full variable domain, its missing parts supplied by reference TRBV15 and TRBJ2-6, is DAMVIQNPRYQVTQFGKPVTLSCSQTLNHNVMYWYQQKSSQAPKLLFHYYDKDFNNEADTPDNFQSRRPNTSFCFLDIRSPGLGDTAMYLCATSREGMGSGANVLTFGAGSRLTVL.

The sample holds a few counts of this clonotype. This chain connects TRBV28 to TRBJ2-1; TRBD1 is a possible D gene (7 bases). CDR1 is MDHEN and CDR2 is SYDVKM in the germline V gene. This CDR3 region has 15 residues. V gave up 2 bases and J gave up 9 bases, with 17 bases separating them. CDR3 DNA: TGTGCCAGCAGTTTACAGGGGGGCGGGAAGGTTGAGCAGTTCTTC. Residues: CASSLQGGGKVEQFF.

The genes are TRBV12-3 or TRBV12-4 and TRBJ1-4; TRBD1 aligns across 8 bases. The J segment lost 0 bases and the V segment lost 6 bases, leaving 24 bases of the junction unmatched. The CDR3 length is 22 residues. The CDR3 loop is CASSPTGGYWNSRLTTNEKLFF. As DNA, the CDR3 is TGTGCCAGCAGCCCTACAGGGGGTTATTGGAATAGTAGGCTTACAACTAATGAAAAACTGTTTTTT.

This chain connects TRBV5-6 to TRBJ1-6; D may be TRBD1 (6 bases). Per germline, CDR1 SGHDT and CDR2 YYEEEE. This CDR3 spans 15 amino acids. V dropped 7 bases and J dropped 8 bases, with 19 bases sitting between them. CDR3 protein: CASLRSGRGDSPLHF. The CDR3 DNA follows: TGTGCCAGCCTCCGATCGGGCAGGGGTGATTCACCCCTCCACTTT.